A single sample is the source of the 22 T cell receptor beta chains below, sequenced in a study of cytomegalovirus exposure and HLA in healthy donors. The assay was immunoSEQ multiplex PCR, and TCRdb's table has in-frame clones only and misses some. Of 65,000 to 80,000 clones listed, 94% are singletons. The sample comprised PBMCs. These receptors all come from a young woman in good health and CMV-seropositive.

The J gene is TRBJ2-5, the V gene TRBV18; the match to TRBD2 covers 7 bases. This CDR3 is 16 amino acids long. J lost 4 bases, V lost 3 bases, and 11 bases had no gene match. Germline V gene lookup returns CDR1 KGHSH and CDR2 LQKENI. The CDR3 nucleotides are TGTGCCAGCTCACCCTCGACCGCCACGGGGGGAGAGACCCAGTACTTC. Amino acids: CASSPSTATGGETQYF.

The V gene is TRBV19, the J gene TRBJ2-7, with 9 bases matching TRBD1. Trimming at V came to 6 bases and at J to 3 bases, leaving 9 bases not matched to a gene. Per germline, CDR1 LNHDA and CDR2 SQIVND (reference sequence). This CDR3 contains 15 residues. CDR3 loop: CASSPAGQGYYEQYF. DNA of the CDR3: TGTGCCAGTAGCCCCGCGGGACAGGGTTACTACGAGCAGTACTTC.

This sequence joins TRBV6-5 and TRBJ2-5; D unresolved. V was clipped by 6 bases and J by 2 bases, with 10 bases between them. The CDR3 sequence is 13 residues long. Germline V gene lookup returns CDR1 MNHEY and CDR2 SVGAGI. The CDR3 sequence: CASSDLVQETQYF. As DNA, the CDR3 is TGTGCCAGCAGCGACTTAGTACAAGAGACCCAGTACTTC.

The chain has TRBV28 and TRBJ1-3, with no clear D. Trimming removed 5 bases at V and 2 bases at J, with 10 bases between. This CDR3 contains 14 residues. CDR1 is MDHEN, CDR2 SYDVKM, per germline. CDR3 in DNA: TGTGCCAGCAGTCCCCCCGCGCCTGGAAACACCATATATTTT. Residues: CASSPPAPGNTIYF.

The gene calls are TRBV11-3 and TRBJ1-2; 9 bases agree with TRBD1. Germline CDR1 is SGHNT and CDR2 is YENEEA. The ends lost 1 base at V and 6 bases at J; junction bases unmatched: 3. This CDR3 contains 14 residues. The CDR3: CASSLGQGVNGYTF. CDR3 coding DNA: TGTGCCAGCAGCTTAGGACAGGGGGTAAATGGCTACACCTTC. The full variable domain, with the rest looked up from reference TRBV11-3 and TRBJ1-2, is EAGVVQSPRYKIIEKKQPVAFWCNPISGHNTLYWYLQNLGQGPELLIRYENEEAVDDSQLPKDRFSAERLKGVDSTLKIQPAELGDSAVYLCASSLGQGVNGYTFGSGTRLTVV.

The chain uses TRBV6-6 and TRBJ1-2, with 7 bases that match TRBD1. V was pared by 9 bases and J by 4 bases, with 2 bases of the junction left unmatched. The CDR3 is made up of 11 amino acids. Per the germline V gene, CDR1 is MNHNY and CDR2 is SVGAGI (reference sequence). DNA for the CDR3: TGTGCCAGTACAGGGGTCTATGGCTACACCTTC. The encoded protein is CASTGVYGYTF.

The J gene is TRBJ1-2, the V gene TRBV27; 7 positions agree with TRBD1. V shed 5 bases, J shed 8 bases, and the junction held 11 bases outside the gene matches. CDR1 and CDR2 from the germline V gene are MNHEY and SMNVEV (reference sequence). This CDR3 spans 14 amino acids. The CDR3 spells CASSTLDRVSGYTF. DNA of the CDR3: TGTGCCAGCAGTACCCTCGACAGGGTGAGCGGCTACACCTTC.

The rearrangement links TRBV27 to TRBJ2-2; D may be TRBD2 (6 bases). V was trimmed by 0 bases and J by 7 bases, leaving 9 bases between them. The germline CDR1 and CDR2 sequences are MNHEY and SMNVEV (reference sequence). CDR3 size: 14 residues. The CDR3 bases are TGTGCCAGCAGTTTATCTCGACTAGTCGGGGAGCTGTTTTTT. The encoded protein is CASSLSRLVGELFF.

This clone is a singleton in its sample. The V gene is TRBV29-1, the J gene TRBJ1-5; 7 nucleotides match TRBD1. Per the germline V gene, CDR1 is SQVTM and CDR2 is ANQGSEA. The CDR3 sequence is 14 residues long. V shed 5 bases and J 0 bases; nucleotides not matched to a gene: 4. The DNA for the CDR3 is TGCAGCGTTTCCGACAGGGCTAGCAATCAGCCCCAGCATTTT. It yields the protein CSVSDRASNQPQHF.

The rearrangement joins TRBV4-3 to TRBJ2-3, with 8 bases fitting TRBD1. Germline CDR1 is LGHNA and CDR2 is YSLEER. The CDR3 runs 16 residues. Unmatched junction bases numbered 3, after V lost 0 bases and J lost 1 base. The CDR3 loop reads CASSQDQTGGTDTQYF. The CDR3 coding sequence is TGCGCCAGCAGCCAAGACCAGACAGGGGGCACAGATACGCAGTATTTT.

The gene calls are TRBV9 and TRBJ1-1; 7 nucleotides align to TRBD1. CDR3 length: 15 amino acids. Losses at the gene ends were 3 bases for V and 4 bases for J; bases not matched to a gene: 9. In germline, CDR1 is SGDLS, CDR2 YYNGEE. CDR3 protein: CASSAGLRGTTEAFF. Written as DNA, the CDR3 is TGTGCCAGCAGCGCCGGACTCAGGGGGACCACTGAAGCTTTCTTT.

V and J are TRBV15 and TRBJ2-7; 9 nucleotides line up with TRBD1. CDR3 length equals 16 residues. The germline gives CDR1 LNHNV, CDR2 YYDKDF (reference sequence). Germline trimming cut 3 bases from V and 4 bases from J; bases unmatched to any gene: 10. For the CDR3, the DNA is TGTGCCACCAGCAGGGCCGGAGGGACAGGGAGTTACGAGCAGTACTTC. This encodes CATSRAGGTGSYEQYF.

The chain is built from TRBV6-1 and TRBJ2-7, with 7 bases matching TRBD1. The CDR3 spans 13 residues. Germline V gene sequence: CDR1 MNHNS, CDR2 SASEGT. Trimming at V came to 6 bases and at J to 2 bases, leaving 4 bases not matched to a gene. DNA of the CDR3: TGTGCCAGCAGGGGGGACAGCACCTACGAGCAGTACTTC. Translating gives CASRGDSTYEQYF.

This rearrangement joins TRBV7-2 to TRBJ2-7; 9 nucleotides line up with TRBD1. This CDR3 has 15 residues. The germline CDR1 and CDR2 sequences are SGHTA and FQGNSA. V gave up 5 bases and J gave up 4 bases; unmatched junction bases: 9. The CDR3 DNA follows: TGTGCCAGCAGCACCCAGGGACAGGGCTATTACGAGCAGTACTTC. Its translation is CASSTQGQGYYEQYF. The full variable domain, with the rest looked up from reference TRBV7-2 and TRBJ2-7, is GAGVSQSPSNKVTEKGKDVELRCDPISGHTALYWYRQSLGQGLEFLIYFQGNSAPDKSGLPSDRFSAERTGGSVSTLTIQRTQQEDSAVYLCASSTQGQGYYEQYFGPGTRLTVT.

This chain joins TRBV7-9 and TRBJ1-1; 8 bases are a match to TRBD1. Unmatched junction bases numbered 6, after V lost 7 bases and J lost 5 bases. CDR1 and CDR2 from the germline V gene are SEHNR and FQNEAQ (reference sequence). The CDR3 is made up of 13 amino acids. The CDR3 reads CASIYRGDTEAFF. Written as DNA, the CDR3 is TGTGCCAGCATCTACAGGGGGGATACTGAAGCTTTCTTT.

The chain combines TRBV5-6 with TRBJ1-5; D not resolved. Between the trimmed V and J ends, which lost 4 bases and 0 bases, there was a span of 11 bases. This CDR3 has 15 amino acids. Looked up from germline, CDR1 is SGHDT and CDR2 is YYEEEE. The CDR3 coding sequence is TGTGCCAGCAGCCGATCCCGGAGTAGCAATCAGCCCCAGCATTTT. Its protein product is CASSRSRSSNQPQHF.

The chain is built from TRBV7-2 and TRBJ2-1; 9 nucleotides agree with TRBD2. Germline V CDR1 and CDR2: SGHTA, FQGNSA. This CDR3 region has 15 residues. V lost 1 base and J lost 4; bases outside the gene matches: 2. CDR3 loop: CASSLGRGGYNEQFF. The CDR3 bases are TGTGCCAGCAGCTTAGGGCGGGGGGGTTACAATGAGCAGTTCTTC.

This sequence joins TRBV7-2 and TRBJ1-1, with D tentatively TRBD1 (5 bases). The CDR3 is made up of 15 amino acids. V was pared by 1 base and J by 6 bases, with 15 bases between. CDR1 is SGHTA and CDR2 is FQGNSA in the germline V gene. CDR3 sequence reads: CASSLVTGGRSEAFF. CDR3 coding DNA: TGTGCCAGCAGCTTAGTGACGGGGGGAAGGTCTGAAGCTTTCTTT.

The chain carries TRBV14 and TRBJ1-1; 8 bases are shared with TRBD1. V lost 4 bases, J lost 1 base, and 2 bases stayed unmatched. CDR3 length: 14 residues. Germline V gene data show CDR1 as SGHDN and CDR2 as FVKESK. The CDR3 nucleotides read TGTGCCAGCAGCCCAGGGACAGGGAACACTGAAGCTTTCTTT. Translation: CASSPGTGNTEAFF.

The V call is TRBV7-2, the J call TRBJ1-4, with a tentative D call TRBD1 (5 bases). The CDR3 consists of 16 residues. The V end lost 1 base, the J end lost 4 bases, and 13 bases lay between the germline ends. Germline lookup yields CDR1 SGHTA and CDR2 FQGNSA. For the CDR3, the DNA is TGTGCCAGCAGCTTAGGAATCGCAGGGCTTAATGAAAAACTGTTTTTT. Its translation is CASSLGIAGLNEKLFF.

The chain recombines TRBV28 with TRBJ1-4; maybe TRBD1 (5 bases). Trimming pared 6 bases from V and 5 bases from J, leaving 13 bases between. This CDR3 comprises 14 residues. In germline, CDR1 is MDHEN, CDR2 SYDVKM. The CDR3 sequence is CASSRDRSNEKLFF. The CDR3 DNA follows: TGTGCCAGCAGCCGTGACAGATCAAATGAAAAACTGTTTTTT.

The chain is built from TRBV4-3 and TRBJ2-1; no clear D. Germline-derived CDR1 and CDR2 are LGHNA and YSLEER. V lost 0 bases and J lost 0, with 9 bases in between. The CDR3 totals 16 residues. CDR3 DNA sequence: TGCGCCAGCAGCCAAGACAGCGACCCCTCCTACAATGAGCAGTTCTTC. This gives the protein CASSQDSDPSYNEQFF.